A selection of T cell receptor beta chains follows, all from one sample in a study of T cells in narcolepsy. The repertoire was sequenced with immunoSEQ multiplex PCR; TCRdb's copy has only in-frame clones and lacks some. Of over 25,000 clones in the sample, over 80% were seen once. Sequenced input: CD45RA- memory CD4+ T cells from PBMCs. The receptor source for this set is a human donor with narcolepsy. Both conserved end residues are part of each CDR3. Each record gives: J gene, clone size, CDR3 length, D gene, V gene, CDR3 DNA, CDR3 protein. A D gene is named only where the DNA matches it firmly. Size values are once, few and many counts, or a class for expanded clones, and some rows have none.

TRBJ2-7	once	13	-	TRBV7-9	TGTGCCAGCAGCGGTTCCGGGGGTTACGAGCAGTACTTC	CASSGSGGYEQYF
TRBJ2-1	-	17	TRBD1	TRBV9	TGTGCCAGCAGCGGGGATAGGGGGCGGAGCTCCTACAATGAGCAGTTCTTC	CASSGDRGRSSYNEQFF
TRBJ2-6	-	17	TRBD1	TRBV7-3	TGTGCCAGCAGCCAGACAGGGGGGTACTCTGGGGCCAACGTCCTGACTTTC	CASSQTGGYSGANVLTF
TRBJ2-5	-	12	-	TRBV11-3	TGTGCCAGCAGCACGGAGGGAGAGACCCAGTACTTC	CASSTEGETQYF
TRBJ1-2	once	14	-	TRBV7-2	TGTGCCAGCAGCTCGACCAGGGGCCAAGGTGGCTACACCTTC	CASSSTRGQGGYTF
TRBJ2-5	-	14	TRBD2	TRBV30	TGTGCCGGGGCCTTCGAGCGGGGGGGAGAGACCCAGTACTTC	CAGAFERGGETQYF
TRBJ2-6	-	18	-	TRBV19	TGTGCCAGTAGTATCCCCGCAGGGAGGAAGTCTGGGGCCAACGTCCTGACTTTC	CASSIPAGRKSGANVLTF
TRBJ1-6	-	14	-	TRBV5-4	TGTGCCAGCAGCTTGAGGGCCGACACTTCACCCCTCCACTTT	CASSLRADTSPLHF
TRBJ2-5	-	13	-	TRBV29-1	TGCAGCGTTGACACAGGAGGGAGGGAGACCCAGTACTTC	CSVDTGGRETQYF
TRBJ2-5	-	12	-	TRBV10-3	TGTGCCATCAGTGATTTGTCAGAGACCCAGTACTTC	CAISDLSETQYF
TRBJ2-3	-	15	TRBD2	TRBV7-6	TGTGCCAGCAGCTCGGGACTAGCTGGCACAGATACGCAGTATTTT	CASSSGLAGTDTQYF
TRBJ1-5	-	14	TRBD1	TRBV6-9	TGTGCCAGCAGTTCTTCACAGGGGAATCAGCCCCAGCATTTT	CASSSSQGNQPQHF
TRBJ2-7	-	12	TRBD1	TRBV30	TGTGCCTCAACGACAGGGGGCAGGGAGCAGTACTTC	CASTTGGREQYF
TRBJ1-6	-	15	-	TRBV5-1	TGCGCCAGCAGCTCCTTGGACAGTGGAGGATCACCCCTCCACTTT	CASSSLDSGGSPLHF
TRBJ1-2	-	12	-	TRBV4-3	TGCGCCAGCAGCCAAGAGGGCGGGGGCTACACCTTC	CASSQEGGGYTF
TRBJ2-2	-	15	-	TRBV6-1	TGTGCCAGCAGTCCCCGAACATCGAACACCGGGGAGCTGTTTTTT	CASSPRTSNTGELFF
TRBJ2-1	few	16	TRBD2	TRBV19	TGTGCCAGTAGTATAGACGTAGCGGGGGTTTACAATGAGCAGTTCTTC	CASSIDVAGVYNEQFF
TRBJ1-3	-	13	-	TRBV19	TGTGCCAGTAGCGTTGATCTTGGGAACACCATATATTTT	CASSVDLGNTIYF
TRBJ1-2	-	11	-	TRBV28	TGTGCCACCGGGAGGTTGGGAGGCTACACCTTC	CATGRLGGYTF
TRBJ2-5	-	15	TRBD1	TRBV5-6	TGTGCCAGCAGCTTGGAACAGGGGGCTTGGGAGACCCAGTACTTC	CASSLEQGAWETQYF
TRBJ2-7	-	14	TRBD1	TRBV5-1	TGCGCCAGCAGCAACGGACAGGGCCCCTACGAGCAGTACTTC	CASSNGQGPYEQYF
TRBJ2-1	-	15	TRBD2	TRBV10-3	TGTGCCATCAGAGCCCTAGCGGGGGGCCACAATGAGCAGTTCTTC	CAIRALAGGHNEQFF
TRBJ2-5	-	15	TRBD1	TRBV7-2	TGTGCCAGCAGCTTAGGGGGACAGCTGCAAGAGACCCAGTACTTC	CASSLGGQLQETQYF
TRBJ2-3	-	14	-	TRBV25-1	TGTGCCAGCAGTGAGACCGGGCCGACAGATACGCAGTATTTT	CASSETGPTDTQYF
TRBJ1-1	few	14	TRBD1	TRBV7-3	TGTGCCAGCAGCCTACAGGGGGTTGGCACTGAAGCTTTCTTT	CASSLQGVGTEAFF
TRBJ2-1	once	18	TRBD2	TRBV4-3	TGCGCCAGCAGCCAAGATTTACTAGCGGGGGGGCGGGCCAATGAGCAGTTCTTC	CASSQDLLAGGRANEQFF
TRBJ2-7	-	19	-	TRBV10-3	TGTGCCATCAGTGAGGGGGTCATTTCAAACCGGGGGGCGCCCTACGAGCAGTACTTC	CAISEGVISNRGAPYEQYF
TRBJ1-2	-	15	-	TRBV7-2	TGTGCCAGCAGGGGGTCTATGAGGGGCAACTATGGCTACACCTTC	CASRGSMRGNYGYTF
TRBJ2-7	-	15	TRBD1	TRBV6-5	TGTGCCAGCAGTAAGGGACAGAATCCCTTCTACGAGCAGTACTTC	CASSKGQNPFYEQYF
TRBJ2-5	-	12	-	TRBV10-3	TGTGCCATCAGTGAGCCCCAAGAGACCCAGTACTTC	CAISEPQETQYF
TRBJ1-2	-	16	-	TRBV4-3	TGCGCCAGCAGCCAAGAAAGCACAGGAACTAACTATGGCTACACCTTC	CASSQESTGTNYGYTF
TRBJ1-5	few	16	-	TRBV27	TGTGCCAGCGGGATGAACTTAGGTAATCGCAATCAGCCCCAGCATTTT	CASGMNLGNRNQPQHF
TRBJ2-2	-	15	-	TRBV14	TGTGCCAGCAGCCAAGAAGGGCCGAGGACCGGGGAGCTGTTTTTT	CASSQEGPRTGELFF
TRBJ2-5	once	18	TRBD2	TRBV7-2	TGTGCCAGCAGCTTAGTTGTCCGGGGTAGCGGGGTTCAAGAGACCCAGTACTTC	CASSLVVRGSGVQETQYF
TRBJ2-5	-	16	TRBD1	TRBV2	TGTGCCAGCAGCCAATTCCGGGACAGGTTCCAAGAGACCCAGTACTTC	CASSQFRDRFQETQYF
TRBJ1-1	-	12	TRBD1	TRBV19	TGTGCCAGCAAGGACAGGCCCACTGAAGCTTTCTTT	CASKDRPTEAFF
TRBJ2-7	-	15	TRBD1	TRBV11-3	TGTGCCAGCAGCCCCACCGCAGGGGGCCCCTACGAGCAGTACTTC	CASSPTAGGPYEQYF
TRBJ2-7	-	13	TRBD2	TRBV6-5	TGTGCCAGCGGTAGCGGGGGGGCGGGAGAGCAGTACTTC	CASGSGGAGEQYF
TRBJ2-1	-	13	TRBD2	TRBV2	TGTGCCAGCAGTGAAGCGCGAGCGGGGGAGCAGTTCTTC	CASSEARAGEQFF
TRBJ1-1	-	15	-	TRBV27	TGTGCCAGCAGAGTACAGGGACATAGGAACACTGAAGCTTTCTTT	CASRVQGHRNTEAFF